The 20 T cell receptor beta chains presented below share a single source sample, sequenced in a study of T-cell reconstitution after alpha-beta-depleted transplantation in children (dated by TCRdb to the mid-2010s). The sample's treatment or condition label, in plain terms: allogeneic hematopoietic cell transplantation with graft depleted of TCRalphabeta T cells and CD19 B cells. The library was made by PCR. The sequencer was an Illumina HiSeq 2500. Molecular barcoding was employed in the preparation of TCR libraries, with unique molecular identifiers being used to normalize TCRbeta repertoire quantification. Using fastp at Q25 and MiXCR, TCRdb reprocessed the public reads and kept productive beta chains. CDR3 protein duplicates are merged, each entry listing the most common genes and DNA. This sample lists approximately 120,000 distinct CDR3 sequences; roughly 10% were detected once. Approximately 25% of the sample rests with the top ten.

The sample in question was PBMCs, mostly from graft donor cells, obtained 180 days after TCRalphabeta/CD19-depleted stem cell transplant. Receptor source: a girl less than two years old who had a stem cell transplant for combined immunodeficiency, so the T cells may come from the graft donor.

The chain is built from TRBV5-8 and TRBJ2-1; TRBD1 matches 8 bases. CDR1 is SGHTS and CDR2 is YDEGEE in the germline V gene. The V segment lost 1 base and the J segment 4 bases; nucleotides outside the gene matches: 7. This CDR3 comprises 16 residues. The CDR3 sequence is CASSLRTGRLYNEQFF. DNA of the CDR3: TGTGCCAGCAGCTTGAGGACAGGGAGATTATACAATGAGCAGTTCTTC.

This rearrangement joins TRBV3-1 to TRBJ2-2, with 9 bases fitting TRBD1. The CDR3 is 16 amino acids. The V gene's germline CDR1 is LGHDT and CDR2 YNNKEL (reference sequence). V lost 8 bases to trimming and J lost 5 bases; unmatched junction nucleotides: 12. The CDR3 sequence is CASRQTPGTGTGELFF. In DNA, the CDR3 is TGTGCCAGCCGACAAACTCCCGGGACAGGGACCGGGGAGCTGTTTTTT.

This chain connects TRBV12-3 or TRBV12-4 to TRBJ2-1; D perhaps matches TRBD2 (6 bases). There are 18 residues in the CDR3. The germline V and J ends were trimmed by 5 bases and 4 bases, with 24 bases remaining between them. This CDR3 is CASSNLGKISGGYNEQFF. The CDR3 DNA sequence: TGTGCCAGCAGTAATCTGGGGAAAATTAGCGGCGGGTACAATGAGCAGTTCTTC.

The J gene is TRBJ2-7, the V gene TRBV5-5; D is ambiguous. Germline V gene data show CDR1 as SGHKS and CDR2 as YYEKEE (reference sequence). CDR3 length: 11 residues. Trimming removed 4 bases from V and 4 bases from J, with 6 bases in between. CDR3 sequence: CASSGRYEQYF. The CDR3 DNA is TGTGCCAGCAGCGGCCGTTACGAGCAGTACTTC.

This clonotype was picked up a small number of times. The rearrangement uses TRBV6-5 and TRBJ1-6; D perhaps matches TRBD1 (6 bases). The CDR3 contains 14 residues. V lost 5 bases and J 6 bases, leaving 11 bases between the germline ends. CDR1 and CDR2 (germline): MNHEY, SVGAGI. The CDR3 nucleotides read TGTGCCAGCAGTCCGACAGGTCGTAATTCACCCCTCCACTTT. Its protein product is CASSPTGRNSPLHF.

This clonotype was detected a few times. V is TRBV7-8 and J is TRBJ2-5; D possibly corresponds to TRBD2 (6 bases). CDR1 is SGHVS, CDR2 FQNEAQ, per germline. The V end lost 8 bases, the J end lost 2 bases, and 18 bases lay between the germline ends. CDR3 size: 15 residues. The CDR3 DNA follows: TGTGCCAGCGGCGCCGGGACTCTGGGGCAAGAGACCCAGTACTTC. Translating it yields CASGAGTLGQETQYF.

The CDR3 is CASWDDQPQHF. In DNA, the CDR3 is TGTGCCAGTTGGGACGATCAGCCCCAGCATTTT. The chain combines TRBV19 with TRBJ1-5, with D possibly TRBD1 on 5 matching bases. Germline CDR1 is LNHDA and CDR2 is SQIVND (reference sequence). The CDR3 consists of 11 residues. V was trimmed by 8 bases and J by 5 bases, leaving 7 bases between them.

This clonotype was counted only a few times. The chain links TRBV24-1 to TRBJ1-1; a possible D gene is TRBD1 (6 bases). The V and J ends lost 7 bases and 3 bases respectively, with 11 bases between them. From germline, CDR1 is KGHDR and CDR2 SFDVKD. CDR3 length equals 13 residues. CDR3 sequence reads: CATRQGRDTEAFF. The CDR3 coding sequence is TGTGCCACCAGGCAGGGGAGGGACACTGAAGCTTTCTTT.

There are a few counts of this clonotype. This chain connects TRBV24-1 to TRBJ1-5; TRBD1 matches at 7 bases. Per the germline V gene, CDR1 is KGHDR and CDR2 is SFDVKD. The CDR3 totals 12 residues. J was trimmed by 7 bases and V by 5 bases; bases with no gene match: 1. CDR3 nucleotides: TGTGCCACCAGTGTAGGGGGCCAGCCCCAGCATTTT. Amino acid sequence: CATSVGGQPQHF.

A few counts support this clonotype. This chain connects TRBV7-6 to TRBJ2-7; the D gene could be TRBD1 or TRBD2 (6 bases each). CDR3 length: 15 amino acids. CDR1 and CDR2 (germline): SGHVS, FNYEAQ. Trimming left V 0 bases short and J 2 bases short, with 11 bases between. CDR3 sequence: CASSLAPGATYEQYF. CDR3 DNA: TGTGCCAGCAGCTTAGCACCGGGGGCAACCTACGAGCAGTACTTC.

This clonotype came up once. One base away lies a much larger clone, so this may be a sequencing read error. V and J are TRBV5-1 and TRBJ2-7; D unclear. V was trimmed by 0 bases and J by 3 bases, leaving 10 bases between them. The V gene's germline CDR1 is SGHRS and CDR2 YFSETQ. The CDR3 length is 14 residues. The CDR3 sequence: CASSLELARYEQYF. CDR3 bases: TGCGCCAGCAGCTTGGAGCTGGCCCGCTACGAGCAGTACTTC. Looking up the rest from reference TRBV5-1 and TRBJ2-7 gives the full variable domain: KAGVTQTPRYLIKTRGQQVTLSCSPISGHRSVSWYQQTPGQGLQFLFEYFSETQRNKGNFPGRFSGRQFSNSRSEMNVSTLELGDSALYLCASSLELARYEQYFGPGTRLTVT.

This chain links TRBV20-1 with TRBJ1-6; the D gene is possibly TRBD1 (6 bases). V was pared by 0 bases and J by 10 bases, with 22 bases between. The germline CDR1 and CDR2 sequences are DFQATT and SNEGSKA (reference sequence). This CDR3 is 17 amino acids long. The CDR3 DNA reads TGCAGTGCTAGAGATTACTCAGGGGCCGATAATCGATCACCCCTCCACTTT. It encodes CSARDYSGADNRSPLHF.

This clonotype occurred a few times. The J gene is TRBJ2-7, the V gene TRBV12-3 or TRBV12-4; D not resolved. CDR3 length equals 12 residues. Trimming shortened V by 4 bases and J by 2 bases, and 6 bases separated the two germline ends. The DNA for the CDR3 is TGTGCCAGCAGTTCCAGAGCCTACGAGCAGTACTTC. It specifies CASSSRAYEQYF.

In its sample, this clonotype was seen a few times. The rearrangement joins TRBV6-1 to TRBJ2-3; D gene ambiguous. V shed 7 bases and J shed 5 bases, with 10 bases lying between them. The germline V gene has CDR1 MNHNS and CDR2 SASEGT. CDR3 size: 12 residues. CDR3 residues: CASTAYLDTQYF. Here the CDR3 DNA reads TGTGCCAGCACCGCATACTTAGATACGCAGTATTTT.

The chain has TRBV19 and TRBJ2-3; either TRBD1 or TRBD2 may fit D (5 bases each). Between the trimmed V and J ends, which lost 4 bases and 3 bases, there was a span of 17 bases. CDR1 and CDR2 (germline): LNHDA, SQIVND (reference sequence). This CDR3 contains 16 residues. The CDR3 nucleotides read TGTGCCAGTAGTACAACCGGGACCCCTATGACAGATACGCAGTATTTT. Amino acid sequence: CASSTTGTPMTDTQYF. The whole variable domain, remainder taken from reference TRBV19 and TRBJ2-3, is DGGITQSPKYLFRKEGQNVTLSCEQNLNHDAMYWYRQDPGQGLRLIYYSQIVNDFQKGDIAEGYSVSREKKESFPLTVTSAQKNPTAFYLCASSTTGTPMTDTQYFGPGTRLTVL.

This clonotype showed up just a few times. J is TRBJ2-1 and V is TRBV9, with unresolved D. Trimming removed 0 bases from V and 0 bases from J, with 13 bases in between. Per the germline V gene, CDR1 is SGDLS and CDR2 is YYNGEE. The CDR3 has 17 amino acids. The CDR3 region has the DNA TGTGCCAGCAGCGTAGGAGAGCGTGAAAGCTCCTACAATGAGCAGTTCTTC. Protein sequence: CASSVGERESSYNEQFF.

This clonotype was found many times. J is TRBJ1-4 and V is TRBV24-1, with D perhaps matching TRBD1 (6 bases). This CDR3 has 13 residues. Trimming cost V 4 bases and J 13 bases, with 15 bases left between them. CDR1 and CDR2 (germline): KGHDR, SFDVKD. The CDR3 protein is CATSDLAGGSLFF. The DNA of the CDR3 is TGTGCCACCAGTGACCTTGCGGGGGGCTCACTGTTTTTT.

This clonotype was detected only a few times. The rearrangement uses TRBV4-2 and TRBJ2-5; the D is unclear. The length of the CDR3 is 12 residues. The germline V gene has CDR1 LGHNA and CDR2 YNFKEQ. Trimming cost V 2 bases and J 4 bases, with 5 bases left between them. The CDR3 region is CASSQQRETQYF. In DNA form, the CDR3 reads TGTGCCAGCAGCCAACAACGAGAGACCCAGTACTTC.

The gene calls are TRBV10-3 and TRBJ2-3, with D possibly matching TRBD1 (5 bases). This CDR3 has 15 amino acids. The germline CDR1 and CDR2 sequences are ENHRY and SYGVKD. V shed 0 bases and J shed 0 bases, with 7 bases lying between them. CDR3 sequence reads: CAISESGASTDTQYF. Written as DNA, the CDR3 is TGTGCCATCAGTGAGTCAGGGGCTAGCACAGATACGCAGTATTTT.

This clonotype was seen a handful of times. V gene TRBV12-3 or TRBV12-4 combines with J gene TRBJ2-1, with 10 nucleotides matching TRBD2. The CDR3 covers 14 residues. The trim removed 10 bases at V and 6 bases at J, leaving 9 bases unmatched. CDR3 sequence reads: CATCSSGSINEQFF. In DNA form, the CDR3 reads TGTGCCACCTGTTCTAGCGGGAGTATCAATGAGCAGTTCTTC.